The rows below give T cell receptor beta chains drawn from one sample of a study of siplizumab effects on memory and regulatory T cells. Method: immunoSEQ multiplex PCR; TCRdb's copy keeps in-frame clones and lacks some. Among 75,000 to 95,000 clones listed, more than 80% were seen once. Sequenced material: CD4+ T cells sorted from blood. The origin of the receptors is a human donor in good health. The CDR3 runs from the conserved cysteine through the conserved F or W. D genes are given only for firm matches. Only some rows state a clone size, as once, few, many or a class for expanded clones.

TRBJ2-7 TRBV6-1 NA NA TGTGCCAGCAGTGTTACTAAATGGTCCTACGAGCAGTACTTC CASSVTKWSYEQYF
TRBJ2-2 TRBV7-9 NA once TGTGCCAGCAGCTTATCGGCGGACACCGGGGAGCTGTTTTTT CASSLSADTGELFF
TRBJ2-2 TRBV2 NA NA TGTGCCAGCCACCTCCAGGGCCACACCGGGGAGCTGTTTTTT CASHLQGHTGELFF
TRBJ1-4 TRBV7-8 TRBD1 NA TGTGCCAGCAGCTTAACAGGGGGCCGTGAAAAACTGTTTTTT CASSLTGGREKLFF
TRBJ1-4 TRBV2 NA NA TGTGCCAGCAGTGACCTGGATGGGGGTGAAAAACTGTTTTTT CASSDLDGGEKLFF
TRBJ1-5 TRBV6-1 TRBD1 NA TGTGCCAGCAGTGTGGAGACAGGGGCCAATCAGCCCCAGCATTTT CASSVETGANQPQHF
TRBJ2-5 TRBV5-4 NA NA TGTGCCAGCACCAAAAATAACCCTAGCGCGGGAGAGACCCAGTACTTC CASTKNNPSAGETQYF
TRBJ1-5 TRBV7-3 TRBD1 NA TGTGCCAGCAGCTCGGACAGGGGCCAGCCCCAGCATTTT CASSSDRGQPQHF
TRBJ1-4 TRBV30 NA NA TGTGCCTGCTATTCGTGGACTAATGAAAAACTGCTTTTT CACYSWTNEKLLF
TRBJ2-1 TRBV2 NA NA TGTGCCAGCAGTACCGGGAGCTACAATGAGCAGTTCTTC CASSTGSYNEQFF
TRBJ2-7 TRBV10-1 TRBD2 NA TGCGCCAGCAGTAGCGGGGGGCAGGACGAGCAGTACTTC CASSSGGQDEQYF
TRBJ1-2 TRBV5-1 TRBD1 NA TGCGCCAGCAGTCCTATAGGAAGGGACAGTTACTCCTATGGCTACACCTTC CASSPIGRDSYSYGYTF
TRBJ2-7 TRBV18 TRBD2 few TGTGCCAGCTCCTGGACTAGCGGGACTTCCTACGAGCAGTACTTC CASSWTSGTSYEQYF
TRBJ2-1 TRBV15 NA NA TGTGCCACCAGCAGTGGGACAATCAATGAGCAGTTCTTC CATSSGTINEQFF
TRBJ1-1 TRBV11-3 NA NA TGTGCCAGCAGTTATGGGGACACTGAAGCTTTCTTT CASSYGDTEAFF
TRBJ2-7 TRBV7-9 NA NA TGTGCCAGCAGCTCCGGTCGGGGTCGGCACGAGCAGTACTTC CASSSGRGRHEQYF
TRBJ2-1 TRBV5-4 NA NA TGTGCCAGCAGCTTGGAACCGCCGGTTTTATCGTACGATGAGCAGTTCTTC CASSLEPPVLSYDEQFF
TRBJ1-5 TRBV4-2 NA NA TGTGCCAGCAGCCAAGATATCGTCAGTTCCAATCAGCCCCAGCATTTT CASSQDIVSSNQPQHF
TRBJ1-1 TRBV19 TRBD1 NA TGTGCCAGTCGCAGGGGGGATAGAAACACTGAAGCTTTCTTT CASRRGDRNTEAFF
TRBJ2-6 TRBV15 NA NA TGTGCCACCAGCAGATCTGGGCAGGCTGCCTCTGGGGCCAACGTCCTGACTTTC CATSRSGQAASGANVLTF
TRBJ2-4 TRBV18 NA NA TGTGCCAGCTCACCACCGGAACTTGGGTCGACCATTCAGTACTTC CASSPPELGSTIQYF
TRBJ2-1 TRBV6-6 TRBD2 NA TGTGCCAGCTCAATCGGCGGGAGCTCCTACAATGAGCAGTTCTTC CASSIGGSSYNEQFF
TRBJ1-1 TRBV6-5 NA NA TGTGCCAGCAGTTACCCCGGACGTAGCACTGAAGCTTTCTTT CASSYPGRSTEAFF
TRBJ2-2 TRBV21-1 NA NA TGTGCCAGCAGCAAAGGGGGACCAACCTACCTCCGCACGAACACCGGGGAGCTGTTTTTT CASSKGGPTYLRTNTGELFF
TRBJ2-6 TRBV19 TRBD2 NA TGTGCCAGTAGTGCTCCGACTAGCGGGTCTGGGGCCAACGTCCTGACTTTC CASSAPTSGSGANVLTF
TRBJ2-1 TRBV19 TRBD1 NA TGTGCCAGTAGTATTGAGGGACAGGGAAGGACTGAGCAGTTCTTC CASSIEGQGRTEQFF
TRBJ2-3 TRBV28 NA NA TGTGCCAGCAAGGCCACAGATACGCAGTATTTT CASKATDTQYF
TRBJ2-4 TRBV2 NA NA TGTGCCAGCAGTGAAGGATACAGGGCAGGGAGCATTCAGTACTTC CASSEGYRAGSIQYF
TRBJ1-1 TRBV18 TRBD1 NA TGTGCCAGCTCACGACAGGGTTCGATGAACACTGAAGCTTTCTTT CASSRQGSMNTEAFF
TRBJ1-3 TRBV30 TRBD1 NA TGTGCCTGGAGGAGGGGGCGTACCGGAAACACCATATATTTT CAWRRGRTGNTIYF
TRBJ1-2 TRBV28 NA NA TGTGCCAGCAGCCAACTTTCATGGACTTTTCCTTATGGCTACACCTTC CASSQLSWTFPYGYTF
TRBJ2-3 TRBV5-1 NA NA TGCGCCAGCTCATCTGGTCGAGATACGCAGTATTTT CASSSGRDTQYF
TRBJ1-2 TRBV2 NA NA TGTGCCAGCAGTGAAGAAGGTCTCTGGGGTGGCTACACCTTC CASSEEGLWGGYTF
TRBJ1-2 TRBV28 TRBD1 once TGTGCCAGCGAAGGACAGGGCGGGGGTGGCTATGGCTACACCTTC CASEGQGGGGYGYTF
TRBJ2-1 TRBV15 NA once TGTGCCACCAGCAGAGTGTTAGGAGGTACCTACAATGAGCAGTTCTTC CATSRVLGGTYNEQFF
TRBJ1-5 TRBV27 TRBD1 NA TGTGCCAGCAGTATCACAGGGGGCAGGCAGCCCCAGCATTTT CASSITGGRQPQHF
TRBJ2-7 TRBV30 TRBD1 NA TGTGCCTGGAGTCATCCAGGACAGGGGTACGAGCAGTACTTC CAWSHPGQGYEQYF
TRBJ2-7 TRBV30 TRBD1 NA TGTGCCTGGAGTAACCGGGACAGGACTCCGGGGCAGTACTTC CAWSNRDRTPGQYF
TRBJ1-4 TRBV20-1 NA NA TGCAGTGGCGATTCTGGGGCGAGACTGTTTTTT CSGDSGARLFF
TRBJ1-1 TRBV5-6 TRBD1 NA TGTGCCAGCAGCGTAGCCGGGACAGGGTACATGAACACTGAAGCTTTCTTT CASSVAGTGYMNTEAFF
TRBJ2-7 TRBV5-1 TRBD1 NA TGCGCCAGCAGCTTAGGGACAGGGGGCTCCGAGCAGTACTTC CASSLGTGGSEQYF
TRBJ1-3 TRBV9 TRBD1 NA TGTGCCAGCAGCTCGAGGGACAGGGCTGGAAACACCATATATTTT CASSSRDRAGNTIYF
TRBJ1-6 TRBV10-3 NA NA TGTGCCATCAGTGAGCCGGCCCAAGCGGGGGACTATAATTCACCCCTCCACTTT CAISEPAQAGDYNSPLHF
TRBJ2-3 TRBV11-3 TRBD2 NA TGTGCCAGCAGCTTAGGCCAGCGGGAGGCGGGCACAGATACGCAGTATTTT CASSLGQREAGTDTQYF
TRBJ1-5 TRBV29-1 TRBD1 NA TGCAGCGTTGAAGATGGGACAGGCGCACAGCCCCAGCATTTT CSVEDGTGAQPQHF
TRBJ2-1 TRBV7-2 NA once TGTGCCAGCAGCTTAGATCGGGGAACCTACAATGAGCAGTTCTTC CASSLDRGTYNEQFF
TRBJ2-3 TRBV28 TRBD1 NA TGTGCCAGCAGTTCCACTCAACAGGGGCGAAAGAACCGGGATACGCAGTATTTT CASSSTQQGRKNRDTQYF
TRBJ2-1 TRBV29-1 TRBD2 once TGCAGCGTTGCTATTCGGCCGGGACTAGCGGCCCTCCAGCAGTTCTTC CSVAIRPGLAALQQFF